This TCR beta chain was captured by sequencing in a study of cytomegalovirus exposure and HLA in healthy donors. As for this clone: Its antigen is as yet unknown.

The study's findings and limits: Upon later analysis, HLA-associated TCR beta chains proved more clonally expanded than other, equally common chains.

60 Vbeta and 13 Jbeta primers were used in PCR. Using immunoSEQ multiplex PCR, the repertoire was profiled, and TCRdb retains in-frame clones only, with some absent. This sample has 75,000 to 85,000 clones, with 80% found just once. CDR1 is SGHTA, CDR2 FQGNSA, per germline. The CDR3 length is 15 residues. The V and J ends lost 8 bases and 5 bases, in that order; junction bases with no gene match: 9. This clonotype was obtained from a male donor in good health and CMV-seronegative. Material: PBMCs. The V and J genes are TRBV7-2 and TRBJ1-1, with TRBD1 matching 12 bases. Here the CDR3 DNA reads TGTGCCAGCGGGGGGGGGACAGGGGGCCGGACTGAAGCTTTCTTT. Residues: CASGGGTGGRTEAFF. The full variable domain, completed using reference TRBV7-2 and TRBJ1-1, is GAGVSQSPSNKVTEKGKDVELRCDPISGHTALYWYRQSLGQGLEFLIYFQGNSAPDKSGLPSDRFSAERTGGSVSTLTIQRTQQEDSAVYLCASGGGTGGRTEAFFGQGTRLTVV.